These T cell receptor beta chains were read from a single sample in a study of blood T cell repertoires in COVID-19. TCRdb keeps only in-frame clones here, not all; method: immunoSEQ multiplex PCR. Seen here are 120,000 or so clones, roughly 85% observed once, and the top ten hold just under 25%. The sequenced sample was peripheral blood. The source of these receptors is a human donor in a cohort sampled during active COVID-19. The CDR3 runs from the conserved cysteine through the conserved F or W. Each record gives: D gene, V gene, J gene, clone size, CDR3 protein, CDR3 DNA. The D gene is left open where the match is weak. Clone size, where shown, is once, few, many, or a class for clones that have expanded.

>TRBD1|TRBV7-2|TRBJ2-7|NA
CASSVQGALDEQYF
TGTGCCAGCAGCGTACAGGGGGCGCTGGACGAGCAGTACTTC
>NA|TRBV3-1/TRBV3-2|TRBJ2-5|NA
CASSRRDSGETQYF
TGTGCCAGCAGCCGCAGGGACAGCGGGGAGACCCAGTACTTC
>NA|TRBV19|TRBJ2-2|NA
CASTRDIANTGELFF
TGTGCCAGTACTAGGGACATCGCGAACACCGGGGAGCTGTTTTTT
>TRBD1|TRBV7-8|TRBJ1-1|NA
CASSLERQGRATEAFF
TGTGCCAGCAGCTTGGAGCGACAGGGTCGGGCCACTGAAGCTTTCTTT
>NA|TRBV29-1|TRBJ2-5|NA
CSVEEFRGEETQYF
TGCAGCGTTGAAGAGTTTAGGGGTGAAGAGACCCAGTACTTC
>TRBD1|TRBV9|TRBJ1-2|NA
CASSVGQGRSGYTF
TGTGCCAGCAGCGTGGGACAGGGACGAAGTGGCTACACCTTC
>NA|TRBV6-2/TRBV6-3|TRBJ2-5|once
CASSQDSAQETQYF
TGTGCCAGCAGTCAAGACAGTGCTCAAGAGACCCAGTACTTC
>TRBD1|TRBV6-2/TRBV6-3|TRBJ1-2|NA
CASSYRGTGLYGYTF
TGTGCCAGCAGTTATCGCGGGACAGGGCTCTATGGCTACACCTTC
>NA|TRBV6-6|TRBJ2-7|NA
CASSYSEGFTYEQYF
TGTGCCAGCAGTTACTCGGAGGGCTTTACCTACGAGCAGTACTTC
>TRBD1|TRBV6-5|TRBJ1-1|NA
CASTSPTGGRTEAFF
TGTGCCAGCACCTCACCCACAGGGGGAAGAACTGAAGCTTTCTTT
>NA|TRBV9|TRBJ2-4|NA
CASSDTGPGDIQYF
TGTGCCAGCAGCGATACAGGGCCAGGTGACATTCAGTACTTC
>NA|TRBV19|TRBJ2-7|NA
CASSIGGGPYEQYF
TGTGCCAGTAGTATAGGAGGAGGACCCTACGAGCAGTACTTC
>TRBD1|TRBV7-9|TRBJ1-3|NA
CASSSGQGNAGNTIYF
TGTGCCAGCAGCTCCGGACAGGGGAACGCTGGAAACACCATATATTTT
>TRBD1|TRBV18|TRBJ2-5|NA
CASSPPNRGRQETQYF
TGTGCCAGCTCACCACCGAACAGGGGAAGACAAGAGACCCAGTACTTC
>TRBD1|TRBV6-2/TRBV6-3|TRBJ2-1|NA
CASSYTTGVEQFF
TGTGCCAGCAGTTACACCACAGGGGTCGAGCAGTTCTTC
>TRBD1|TRBV7-2|TRBJ1-1|NA
CASSPTGGARPEAFF
TGTGCCAGCAGCCCGACAGGGGGCGCTAGGCCTGAAGCTTTCTTT
>NA|TRBV11-2|TRBJ1-1|NA
CASRPRGNTEAFF
TGTGCCAGCAGGCCAAGGGGGAACACTGAAGCTTTCTTT
>NA|TRBV2|TRBJ1-1|NA
CASRVRLGEAFF
TGTGCCAGCAGGGTCCGACTCGGGGAAGCTTTCTTT
>NA|TRBV12-3/TRBV12-4|TRBJ1-2|once
CASSFRGAASYTF
TGTGCCAGCAGTTTTCGGGGAGCCGCCAGCTACACCTTC
>NA|TRBV12-5|TRBJ2-2|NA
CASGLQGSTGELFF
TGTGCTAGTGGTTTGCAGGGGTCCACCGGGGAGCTGTTTTTT
>TRBD1|TRBV5-4|TRBJ2-7|few
CASSPGGQGAYEQYF
TGTGCCAGCAGCCCGGGGGGACAGGGGGCCTACGAGCAGTACTTC
>TRBD1|TRBV5-4|TRBJ1-6|few
CASSLYRGENSPLHF
TGTGCCAGCAGCCTATACAGGGGTGAAAATTCACCCCTCCACTTT
>TRBD1|TRBV6-2/TRBV6-3|TRBJ2-1|NA
CASSSGPGGEQFF
TGTGCCAGCAGTTCCGGGCCAGGGGGAGAGCAGTTCTTC
>TRBD2|TRBV7-2|TRBJ2-3|NA
CASSLGLATDTQYF
TGTGCCAGCAGCTTGGGACTAGCCACAGATACGCAGTATTTT
>TRBD2|TRBV5-4|TRBJ2-3|NA
CASSPLAGVADTQYF
TGTGCCAGCAGCCCGTTAGCGGGAGTGGCAGATACGCAGTATTTT
>TRBD2|TRBV10-3|TRBJ2-3|NA
CAISESDRLAGRYTQYF
TGTGCCATCAGTGAGTCGGATCGGCTAGCGGGAAGGTATACGCAGTATTTT
>TRBD2|TRBV5-4|TRBJ2-1|NA
CASSSGGVRNEQFF
TGTGCCAGCAGCTCCGGGGGGGTACGTAATGAGCAGTTCTTC
>TRBD1|TRBV5-1|TRBJ1-5|NA
CASSLGVLGGLQPQHF
TGCGCCAGCAGCTTGGGTGTGTTAGGGGGCCTTCAGCCCCAGCATTTT
>NA|TRBV2|TRBJ2-1|NA
CASSFRGGYNEQFF
TGTGCCAGCAGCTTTAGGGGTGGCTACAATGAGCAGTTCTTC
>NA|TRBV7-3|TRBJ2-5|NA
CASSPGAQIQETQYF
TGTGCCAGCAGCCCAGGGGCCCAAATACAAGAGACCCAGTACTTC
>NA|TRBV6-5|TRBJ1-2|NA
CASSRRGLGNYGYTF
TGTGCCAGCAGCCGCCGGGGTCTCGGGAACTATGGCTACACCTTC
>TRBD1|TRBV7-2|TRBJ1-6|NA
CASSITGGRGSPLHF
TGTGCCAGCAGCATAACAGGGGGTAGAGGATCACCCCTCCACTTT
>TRBD2|TRBV5-6|TRBJ2-3|once
CASSPFGRPIAGDTQYF
TGTGCCAGCAGCCCCTTTGGCAGGCCCATAGCGGGAGATACGCAGTATTTT
>NA|TRBV19|TRBJ2-3|NA
CASSRRGDTQYF
TGTGCCAGTAGTAGGCGCGGGGATACGCAGTATTTT
>NA|TRBV25-1|TRBJ1-3|NA
CASTRQCPSGNTIYF
TGTGCCAGCACCAGACAGTGCCCCTCTGGAAACACCATATATTTT
>TRBD1|TRBV5-1|TRBJ1-4|NA
CASSLGGGDEKLFF
TGCGCCAGCAGCTTGGGAGGGGGCGATGAAAAACTGTTTTTT
>TRBD1|TRBV2|TRBJ2-2|few
CASTRRGTGGRNTGELFF
TGTGCCAGCACCAGACGGGGGACAGGGGGCCGGAACACCGGGGAGCTGTTTTTT
>NA|TRBV7-3|TRBJ2-1|NA
CASSLSWVVGGEQFF
TGTGCCAGCAGCTTAAGCTGGGTAGTCGGGGGTGAGCAGTTCTTC
>TRBD2|TRBV5-1|TRBJ2-7|few
CASSWAGTSASAYEQYF
TGCGCCAGCAGCTGGGCCGGGACTAGCGCCTCAGCCTACGAGCAGTACTTC
>NA|TRBV7-3|TRBJ2-3|NA
CASSLQGSTDTQYF
TGTGCCAGCAGCTTACAGGGTTCCACAGATACGCAGTATTTT
>NA|TRBV4-1|TRBJ1-1|NA
CASSQRYLTDTEAFF
TGCGCCAGCAGCCAACGGTATCTGACAGACACTGAAGCTTTCTTT
>NA|TRBV19|TRBJ1-5|NA
CASQTSNQPQHF
TGTGCCAGTCAGACAAGCAATCAGCCCCAGCATTTT
>NA|TRBV5-1|TRBJ2-3|NA
CASTGGAPTDTQYF
TGCGCCAGCACCGGCGGGGCCCCCACAGATACGCAGTATTTT
>NA|TRBV29-1|TRBJ2-2|NA
CSVGVGFNTGELFF
TGCAGCGTTGGTGTCGGTTTTAACACCGGGGAGCTGTTTTTT
>NA|TRBV28|TRBJ1-2|NA
CASGSGINGYTF
TGTGCCAGCGGTTCGGGGATTAACGGCTACACCTTC
>NA|TRBV30|TRBJ1-4|once
CAWRADYSAEKLFF
TGTGCCTGGAGGGCGGACTATTCCGCCGAAAAACTGTTTTTT
>TRBD1|TRBV6-5|TRBJ2-2|few
CASSSQGLNTGELFF
TGTGCCAGCAGTTCACAGGGGTTGAACACCGGGGAGCTGTTTTTT
>NA|TRBV5-1|TRBJ2-1|NA
CASSWGLDYNEQFF
TGCGCCAGCAGCTGGGGACTGGACTACAATGAGCAGTTCTTC
>NA|TRBV15|TRBJ2-5|NA
CATSRDLGAQETQYF
TGTGCCACCAGCAGAGATCTAGGGGCCCAAGAGACCCAGTACTTC
>NA|TRBV6-2/TRBV6-3|TRBJ2-3|once
CASSYSGGLGTDTQYF
TGTGCCAGCAGTTACTCCGGCGGCTTGGGCACAGATACGCAGTATTTT
>NA|TRBV27|TRBJ1-1|NA
CASRRQDFAEAFF
TGTGCCAGCAGGCGGCAAGATTTCGCTGAAGCTTTCTTT
>TRBD2|TRBV7-9|TRBJ2-3|NA
CASSPRKAGGPDTQYF
TGTGCCAGCTCCCCGAGGAAAGCGGGGGGACCAGATACGCAGTATTTT
>NA|TRBV4-1|TRBJ2-3|few
CASSQDAAASTDTQYF
TGCGCCAGCAGCCAAGATGCAGCGGCAAGCACAGATACGCAGTATTTT
>TRBD1|TRBV7-2|TRBJ2-5|NA
CASSYRTGFNGETQYF
TGTGCCAGCAGCTACCGGACAGGGTTTAATGGGGAGACCCAGTACTTC